There are many counts of the clone carrying this TCR beta chain. This record comes from a study of T-cell reconstitution after alpha-beta-depleted transplantation in children. The trim removed 1 base at V and 14 bases at J, leaving 8 bases unmatched. The CDR3 is made up of 13 amino acids. Germline V gives CDR1 SQVTM, CDR2 ANQGSEA. The library targeted TCRbeta and was prepared with unique molecular identifiers. From the PCR reads, TCRdb called clonotypes with MiXCR, one entry per CDR3 protein. In the table there are around 250,000 distinct CDR3 sequences, roughly 23% of which are singletons. The V and J genes are TRBV29-1 and TRBJ2-1; 10 bases are shared with TRBD2. Specimen: PBMCs, collected before TCRalphabeta/CD19-depleted stem cell transplant. This sequence was found in a girl aged 2-10 years with Fanconi anemia, due to receive a stem cell transplant. The CDR3 coding sequence is TGCAGCGTTGAAGGGCTAGCGGGAGCATTGGAGTTCTTC. This gives the protein CSVEGLAGALEFF.